This T cell receptor (beta chain) originates from a study of molecular identifiers for immune sequencing clone quantification. Study findings and constraints: Clones that had above 20 RNA copies took up over 98% of effector molecules but under 1% in naive cells.

This clonotype was counted many times. Its antigen is undetermined. TCRdb analysed the PCR reads with MiXCR anew, one entry per CDR3 protein. Among 10,000 to 12,000 distinct CDR3 sequences listed, 20% to 25% were seen once. This CDR3 is built from 15 residues. V lost 1 base, J lost 1 base, and 6 bases stayed unmatched. Germline V CDR1 and CDR2: DFQATT, SNEGSKA (reference sequence). The chain carries TRBV20-1 and TRBJ2-5, with 7 positions matching TRBD2. Input material: naive CD8+ T cells from blood, with Jurkat cell RNA spiked in. Subset noted: FACS-sorted CD8+CD4-CCR7+CD45RA+ naive T cells. The sequence derives from a human donor in good health. Some libraries in this study had Jurkat cell RNA spiked in. The CDR3 nucleotides are TGCAGTGCTAGAGGGCTAGCGGACTTCCAAGAGACCCAGTACTTC. Translating it yields CSARGLADFQETQYF.